Listed below are T cell receptor beta chains from one sample, sequenced in a study of cytomegalovirus exposure and HLA in healthy donors. Sequenced by immunoSEQ multiplex PCR; TCRdb stores in-frame clones only, minus some. In the table there are around 130,000 clones, approximately 86% of which are singletons. Sequences were obtained from PBMCs. These receptors were collected from a woman between 35 and 50 years old in good health and CMV-seronegative. Each CDR3 is given with its conserved first and last residue.

CDR3 length: 13; J gene: TRBJ2-7; V gene: TRBV27; CDR3 protein: CASSLASGSEQYF
CDR3 length: 15; J gene: TRBJ2-1; V gene: TRBV4-1; CDR3 protein: CASSPAGGRAGEQFF
CDR3 length: 16; J gene: TRBJ2-1; V gene: TRBV2; CDR3 protein: CASNGGIGTGDNEQFF
CDR3 length: 15; J gene: TRBJ1-6; V gene: TRBV10-3; CDR3 protein: CAISEGSGSPSPLHF
CDR3 length: 16; J gene: TRBJ2-3; V gene: TRBV5-4; CDR3 protein: CASSLVVGGDTDTQYF
CDR3 length: 15; J gene: TRBJ2-3; V gene: TRBV13; CDR3 protein: CASSLFGGGADTQYF
CDR3 length: 15; J gene: TRBJ1-4; V gene: TRBV15; CDR3 protein: CATSGDRGRNEKLFF
CDR3 length: 13; J gene: TRBJ2-7; V gene: TRBV6-1; CDR3 protein: CASSEAGRGEQYF
CDR3 length: 14; J gene: TRBJ2-1; V gene: TRBV13; CDR3 protein: CASSLVGGGFEQFF
CDR3 length: 15; J gene: TRBJ2-7; V gene: TRBV4-2; CDR3 protein: CASSQDAGQTYEQYF
CDR3 length: 15; J gene: TRBJ2-2; V gene: TRBV9; CDR3 protein: CASSVEAGRTGELFF
CDR3 length: 16; J gene: TRBJ2-5; V gene: TRBV10-3; CDR3 protein: CAISLGLAGPQETQYF
CDR3 length: 14; J gene: TRBJ2-1; V gene: TRBV7-2; CDR3 protein: CASSPDWSYNEQFF
CDR3 length: 14; J gene: TRBJ1-5; V gene: TRBV10-3; CDR3 protein: CAISESDGVQPQHF
CDR3 length: 13; J gene: TRBJ2-1; V gene: TRBV6-5; CDR3 protein: CASSYSGPDEQFF
CDR3 length: 15; J gene: TRBJ1-4; V gene: TRBV6-1; CDR3 protein: CASRGGTGFYEKLFF
CDR3 length: 14; J gene: TRBJ2-1; V gene: TRBV10-1; CDR3 protein: CASSWREGLNEQFF